This section outlines one T cell receptor beta chain sequence together with its context. Source study methods: The assay estimated nucleated cells by amplifying reference gene primers. This table comes from immunoSEQ multiplex PCR, and its TCRdb copy is limited to in-frame clones, with some not included. D and trimming come from the DNA, and the V and J calls and clone size come from that table. The sample contains over 60,000 clones, 82% of which appear only once. Germline V lookup: CDR1 MNHEY, CDR2 SVGEGT. The CDR3 is made up of 14 amino acids. Trimming stripped 3 bases from V and 3 bases from J, with 12 bases between. This entry is derived from a study of blood T cell repertoires in COVID-19. For the study at large: Donors in the United States, Italy and Spain gave samples during acute or convalescent COVID-19. T cells, B-cell-depleted T cells, or PBMCs supplied cDNA or gDNA.

The chain is built from TRBV6-2 or TRBV6-3 and TRBJ2-7; no definite D call. The sequence derives from a human donor in a cohort sampled during active COVID-19. Sequencing was done on a sample of peripheral blood. CDR3 coding DNA: TGTGCCAGCAGTTATTGGCGGCTAGACTACGAGCAGTACTTC. As protein: CASSYWRLDYEQYF.